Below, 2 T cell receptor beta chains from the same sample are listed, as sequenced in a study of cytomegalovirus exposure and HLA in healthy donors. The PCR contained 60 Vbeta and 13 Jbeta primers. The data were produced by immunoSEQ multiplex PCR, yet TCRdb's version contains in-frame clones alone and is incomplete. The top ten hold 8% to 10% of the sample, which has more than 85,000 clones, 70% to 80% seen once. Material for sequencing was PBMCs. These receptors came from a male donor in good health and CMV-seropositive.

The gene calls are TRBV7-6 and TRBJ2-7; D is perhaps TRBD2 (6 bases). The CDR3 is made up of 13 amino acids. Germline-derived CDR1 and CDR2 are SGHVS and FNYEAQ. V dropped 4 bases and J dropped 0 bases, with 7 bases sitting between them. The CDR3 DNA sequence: TGTGCCAGCAGCTCGACTAGCTCCTACGAGCAGTACTTC. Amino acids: CASSSTSSYEQYF.

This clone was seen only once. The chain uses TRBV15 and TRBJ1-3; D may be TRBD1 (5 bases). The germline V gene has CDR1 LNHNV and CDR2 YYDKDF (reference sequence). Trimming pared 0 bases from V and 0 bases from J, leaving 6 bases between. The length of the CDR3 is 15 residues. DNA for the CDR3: TGTGCCACCAGCAGAGACAGGGTCTCTGGAAACACCATATATTTT. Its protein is CATSRDRVSGNTIYF. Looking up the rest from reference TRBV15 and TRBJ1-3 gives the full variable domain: DAMVIQNPRYQVTQFGKPVTLSCSQTLNHNVMYWYQQKSSQAPKLLFHYYDKDFNNEADTPDNFQSRRPNTSFCFLDIRSPGLGDTAMYLCATSRDRVSGNTIYFGEGSWLTVV.